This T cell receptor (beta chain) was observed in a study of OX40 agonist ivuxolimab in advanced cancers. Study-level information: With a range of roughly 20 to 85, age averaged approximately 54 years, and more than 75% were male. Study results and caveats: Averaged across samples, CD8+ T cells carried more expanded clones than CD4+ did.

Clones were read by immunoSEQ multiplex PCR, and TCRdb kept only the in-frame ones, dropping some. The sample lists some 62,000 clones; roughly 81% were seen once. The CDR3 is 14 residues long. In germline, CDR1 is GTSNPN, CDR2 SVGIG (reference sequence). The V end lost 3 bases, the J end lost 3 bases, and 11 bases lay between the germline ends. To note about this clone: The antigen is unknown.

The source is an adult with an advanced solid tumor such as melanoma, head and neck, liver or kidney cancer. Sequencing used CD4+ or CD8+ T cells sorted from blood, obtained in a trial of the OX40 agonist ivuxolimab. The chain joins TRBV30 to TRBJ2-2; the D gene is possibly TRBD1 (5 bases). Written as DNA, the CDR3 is TGTGCCTGGAGGAGCAGGGTAGACACCGGGGAGCTGTTTTTT. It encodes CAWRSRVDTGELFF.